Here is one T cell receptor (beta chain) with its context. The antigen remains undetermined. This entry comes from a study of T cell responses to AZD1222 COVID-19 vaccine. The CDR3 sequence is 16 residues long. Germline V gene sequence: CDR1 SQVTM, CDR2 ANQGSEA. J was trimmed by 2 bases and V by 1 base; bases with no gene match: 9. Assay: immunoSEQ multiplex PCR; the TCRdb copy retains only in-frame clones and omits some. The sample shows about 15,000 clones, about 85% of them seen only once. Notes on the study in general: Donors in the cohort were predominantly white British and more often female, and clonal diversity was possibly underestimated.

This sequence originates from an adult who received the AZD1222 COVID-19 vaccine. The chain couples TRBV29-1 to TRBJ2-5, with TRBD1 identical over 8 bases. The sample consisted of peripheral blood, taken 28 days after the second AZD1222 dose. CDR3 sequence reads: CSVEGLGDRLQETQYF. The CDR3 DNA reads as TGCAGCGTTGAAGGGCTAGGGGACAGGTTGCAAGAGACCCAGTACTTC.